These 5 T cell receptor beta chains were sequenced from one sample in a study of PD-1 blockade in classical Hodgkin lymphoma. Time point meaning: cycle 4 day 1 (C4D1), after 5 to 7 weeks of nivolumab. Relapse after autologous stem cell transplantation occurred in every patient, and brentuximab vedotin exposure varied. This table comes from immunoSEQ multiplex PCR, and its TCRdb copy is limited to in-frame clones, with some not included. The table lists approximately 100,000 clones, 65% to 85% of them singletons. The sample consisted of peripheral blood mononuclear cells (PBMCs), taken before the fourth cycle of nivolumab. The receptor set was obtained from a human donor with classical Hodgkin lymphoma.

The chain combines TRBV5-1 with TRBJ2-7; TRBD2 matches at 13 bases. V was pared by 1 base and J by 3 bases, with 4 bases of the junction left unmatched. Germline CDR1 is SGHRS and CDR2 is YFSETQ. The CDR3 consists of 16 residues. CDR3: CASSLRLAGGVYEQYF. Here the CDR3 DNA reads TGCGCCAGCAGCTTGAGACTAGCGGGAGGCGTCTACGAGCAGTACTTC.

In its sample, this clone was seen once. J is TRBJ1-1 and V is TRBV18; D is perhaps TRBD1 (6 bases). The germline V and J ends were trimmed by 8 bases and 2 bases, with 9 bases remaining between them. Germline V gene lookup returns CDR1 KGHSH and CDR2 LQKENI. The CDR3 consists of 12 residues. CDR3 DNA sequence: TGTGCCAGCAACAGGGCCAACACTGAAGCTTTCTTT. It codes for CASNRANTEAFF.

DNA of the CDR3: TGTGCCAGCAGTTACTCGTGGGGAGGGGGGAATGAGCAGTTCTTC. Translated, it gives CASSYSWGGGNEQFF. The chain carries TRBV6-6 and TRBJ2-1, with D possibly being TRBD2 (7 bases). The CDR3 is made up of 15 amino acids. Germline loops: CDR1 MNHNY, CDR2 SVGAGI (reference sequence). V lost 0 bases, J lost 7 bases, and 13 bases lay in between.

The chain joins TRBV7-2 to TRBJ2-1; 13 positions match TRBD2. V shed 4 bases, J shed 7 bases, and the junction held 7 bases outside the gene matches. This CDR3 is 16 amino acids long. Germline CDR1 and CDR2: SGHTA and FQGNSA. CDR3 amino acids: CASSSRTSGRVNEQFF. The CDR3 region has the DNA TGTGCCAGCAGCTCGCGGACTAGCGGGAGAGTTAATGAGCAGTTCTTC.

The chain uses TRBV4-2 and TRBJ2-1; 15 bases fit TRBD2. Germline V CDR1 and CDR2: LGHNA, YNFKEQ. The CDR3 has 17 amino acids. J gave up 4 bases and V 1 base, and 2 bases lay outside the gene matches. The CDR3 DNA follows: TGTGCCAGCAGCCAAGCCGGACTAGCGGGAGGGTACAATGAGCAGTTCTTC. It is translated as CASSQAGLAGGYNEQFF.